The 13 T cell receptor beta chains in this list originate from one sample, sequenced in a study of blood T cell repertoires in COVID-19. Only in-frame clones appear in the TCRdb table, and some are missing; sequencing was by immunoSEQ multiplex PCR. Altogether some 230,000 clones are present, roughly 79% being singletons, with the ten largest covering around 16%. Sequencing was done on a sample of PBMCs or T cells enriched from blood (not recorded which). Receptors originate from a man aged 40-49 years who had recovered from COVID-19.

This chain connects TRBV5-1 to TRBJ1-5; 9 bases fit TRBD1. The trim removed 4 bases at V and 6 bases at J, leaving 8 bases unmatched. Germline V lookup: CDR1 SGHRS, CDR2 YFSETQ. This CDR3 contains 15 residues. CDR3 bases: TGCGCCAGCAGCCTTGGGGACAGGGTGGGTCAGCCCCAGCATTTT. Its protein is CASSLGDRVGQPQHF.

V gene TRBV28 combines with J gene TRBJ2-7, with TRBD1 identical over 12 bases. With V trimmed by 5 bases and J by 6 bases, 8 bases remained unmatched. The CDR3 runs to 15 residues. Germline V lookup: CDR1 MDHEN, CDR2 SYDVKM. CDR3 region: CASSRLRDRGLEQYF. The CDR3 nucleotides read TGTGCCAGCAGTCGACTCCGGGACAGGGGGCTCGAGCAGTACTTC.

This clone was detected only a few times. The chain carries TRBV28 and TRBJ1-5; D perhaps matches TRBD1 (5 bases). Trimming cost V 7 bases and J 7 bases, with 26 bases left between them. Looked up from germline, CDR1 is MDHEN and CDR2 is SYDVKM. This CDR3 contains 17 residues. CDR3 residues: CASNSIQRAGVGQPQHF. DNA for the CDR3: TGTGCCAGCAATAGTATCCAAAGAGCGGGGGTGGGGCAGCCCCAGCATTTT.

This clone was observed a few times. The rearrangement uses TRBV5-4 and TRBJ2-5; the match to TRBD2 covers 10 bases. The CDR3 is 15 amino acids. With V trimmed by 6 bases and J by 5 bases, 10 bases remained unmatched. CDR1 is SGHNT, CDR2 YYREEE, per germline (reference sequence). Here the CDR3 reads CASKPSGGLWETQYF. The CDR3 DNA reads as TGTGCCAGCAAGCCTAGCGGGGGCCTATGGGAGACCCAGTACTTC.

The chain recombines TRBV24-1 with TRBJ2-7, with D uncertain. Germline V gives CDR1 KGHDR, CDR2 SFDVKD. V was pared by 4 bases and J by 6 bases, with 18 bases between. The CDR3 consists of 15 residues. The CDR3 DNA sequence: TGTGCCACCAGTGACCCCAGCGCCAGAGCCCGCGAGCAGTACTTC. Protein product: CATSDPSARAREQYF.

The gene calls are TRBV6-5 and TRBJ2-7; D may be TRBD2 (6 bases). The CDR3 contains 13 residues. Germline V gives CDR1 MNHEY, CDR2 SVGAGI. Trimming took 8 bases from V and 1 from J, leaving 12 bases between them. CDR3 coding DNA: TGTGCCAGCGGAGGGGCGGGTTCCTACGAGCAGTACTTC. Residues: CASGGAGSYEQYF.

The chain has TRBV5-1 and TRBJ1-4, with 7 bases that match TRBD1. The V gene end was trimmed by 4 bases and the J gene end by 8 bases; junction bases not matched to a gene: 11. The length of the CDR3 is 15 residues. Germline V gene data show CDR1 as SGHRS and CDR2 as YFSETQ. The CDR3 region has the DNA TGCGCCAGCAGCCGTACGACAGGGAGGACGGAAAAACTGTTTTTT. Its translation: CASSRTTGRTEKLFF.

V is TRBV5-6 and J is TRBJ1-6; tentative D call: TRBD1 (6 bases). The CDR3 totals 14 residues. Germline V gene lookup returns CDR1 SGHDT and CDR2 YYEEEE. Deletions cut 4 bases from V and 7 bases from J, with 12 bases between. CDR3 sequence (DNA): TGTGCCAGCAGCCGAGGGAGGGGGAATTCACCCCTCCACTTT. This gives the protein CASSRGRGNSPLHF.

The gene calls are TRBV30 and TRBJ1-6; D uncertain. Germline loops: CDR1 GTSNPN, CDR2 SVGIG (reference sequence). The CDR3 has 16 residues. The V gene lost 3 bases and the J gene lost 0 bases, with 12 bases spanning the gap. The CDR3 DNA reads as TGTGCCTGGAGGGGATTTGGAGGCTCCTATAATTCACCCCTCCACTTT. Amino acids: CAWRGFGGSYNSPLHF.

The chain links TRBV7-2 to TRBJ2-2, with TRBD2 matching over 8 bases. Germline loops: CDR1 SGHTA, CDR2 FQGNSA. V was pared by 4 bases and J by 3 bases, with 4 bases of the junction left unmatched. This CDR3 has 15 residues. CDR3 nucleotide sequence: TGTGCCAGCAGCTCCCGGACTAGCTACACCGGGGAGCTGTTTTTT. It codes for CASSSRTSYTGELFF.

This clone was observed a single time. The chain carries TRBV20-1 and TRBJ2-3; D perhaps matches TRBD2 (6 bases). This CDR3 is built from 11 residues. Trimming cost V 6 bases and J 8 bases, with 12 bases left between them. Germline V gene lookup returns CDR1 DFQATT and CDR2 SNEGSKA (reference sequence). The CDR3 sequence is CSADLLATQYF. As DNA, the CDR3 is TGCAGTGCCGATTTACTAGCTACGCAGTATTTT.

CDR3 DNA: TGTGCCAGCGGAGATATAGCGGGGGGCTCCTACGAGCAGTACTTC. Translating it yields CASGDIAGGSYEQYF. The V and J genes are TRBV11-2 and TRBJ2-7; 10 nucleotides match TRBD2. J gave up 0 bases and V 8 bases, and 7 bases lay outside the gene matches. Germline CDR1 and CDR2: SGHAT and FQNNGV. The CDR3 is 15 residues long.

In regard to this clone: The same CDR3 is also encoded by other DNA sequences in this sample. The chain employs TRBV7-6 and TRBJ2-5, with D hard to call. CDR1 and CDR2 from the germline V gene are SGHVS and FNYEAQ. V was clipped by 0 bases and J by 1 base, with 12 bases between them. The CDR3 covers 16 residues. CDR3 DNA sequence: TGTGCCAGCAGCTTAGCGGGTGGCGGAAGCCAAGAGACCCAGTACTTC. Translation: CASSLAGGGSQETQYF.